The sequence of this T cell receptor (beta chain) was determined in a study of human T cells and chemical hapten exposure. Unique molecular identifiers were attached to individual cDNA molecules within the library. TCRdb reanalysed the RACE reads using MiXCR and keeps one entry per CDR3 protein. Seen here are approximately 57,000 distinct CDR3 sequences, about 9.3% observed once, and the top ten hold more than 10%. This clonotype was detected many times. Time point given: patch test 1, 2 weeks after DPC sensitization. Treatment indicated: therapeutic diphenylcyclopropenone sensitization with weekly scalp DPC. Staff drew blood before applying each patch test. The authors' total RNA extraction used unfractionated whole blood. The germline gives CDR1 SGHRS, CDR2 YFSETQ. The CDR3 runs 16 residues. J gave up 2 bases and V 4 bases, and 6 bases lay outside the gene matches.

Sequencing was performed on whole blood, taken in connection with sensitization to the hapten diphenylcyclopropenone (DPC). This TCR derives from a woman aged 40 to 50 with alopecia areata. Some clones in this sample may be carry-over from other donors' samples. The chain uses TRBV5-1 and TRBJ2-1, with 10 positions matching TRBD1. CDR3 in amino acids: CASSPGGTGAYNEQFF. CDR3 nucleotide sequence: TGCGCCAGCAGCCCAGGAGGGACAGGGGCCTACAATGAGCAGTTCTTC.